Shown below are 19 T cell receptor beta chains from a single sample sequenced in a study of T cell repertoires in cytomegalovirus infection (dated by TCRdb to between 2018 and 2021). These receptors are not linked to any known antigen. The sequencer was an Illumina HiSeq 1500. TCRdb ran its own pipeline on the public reads, namely fastp trimming at Q25 and MiXCR clone calling, and kept in-frame beta chains. Each CDR3 protein appears once, grouped with its most common genes and DNA. The sample yields around 800,000 distinct CDR3 sequences; 32% were counted once. The leading ten clones occupy roughly 12% of the sample. The treatment or condition tag for this specimen amounts to: in vitro stimulation with specific CMV peptide epitopes to enrich CMV-specific T cells. This specimen was cultured CD8+ T cells from PBMCs, taken from culture after CMV antigen stimulation. The receptors shown here come from a human donor in good health (CMV status not recorded). Some clones in this sample may be carry-over from other donors' samples.

V and J are TRBV13 and TRBJ1-3; D gene uncertain. V was shortened by 0 bases and J by 5 bases, with 11 bases between the two germline ends. Germline loops: CDR1 PRHDT, CDR2 FYEKMQ (reference sequence). The CDR3 extends over 15 amino acids. The CDR3 region is CASSLGGIYRNTIYF. DNA of the CDR3: TGTGCCAGCAGCTTAGGAGGAATCTATCGAAACACCATATATTTT.

The rearrangement uses TRBV12-3 or TRBV12-4 and TRBJ1-4, with 9 bases matching TRBD1. The CDR3 totals 14 residues. V was clipped by 8 bases and J by 6 bases; unmatched bases: 7. In DNA form, the CDR3 reads TGTGCCAGCGGAACAACAGGGGGCGATGAAAAACTGTTTTTT. Residues: CASGTTGGDEKLFF.

The chain recombines TRBV29-1 with TRBJ1-2; perhaps TRBD1 as D (5 bases). The CDR3 covers 12 residues. Germline V gene lookup returns CDR1 SQVTM and CDR2 ANQGSEA. Deletions cut 5 bases from V and 2 bases from J, with 9 bases between. The CDR3 sequence: CSVMPGNYGYTF. The CDR3 bases are TGCAGCGTTATGCCAGGGAACTATGGCTACACCTTC.

J is TRBJ2-2 and V is TRBV29-1; 11 bases are a match to TRBD1. Germline-derived CDR1 and CDR2 are SQVTM and ANQGSEA. V lost 4 bases and J lost 6; bases outside the gene matches: 16. This CDR3 region has 18 residues. CDR3 in DNA: TGCAGCGTTGTCCTCCTTATACCGGGACAGGGGGTTTCCGGGGAGCTGTTTTTT. As protein: CSVVLLIPGQGVSGELFF.

This clonotype was counted at least ten times. J is TRBJ2-6 and V is TRBV7-9, with unresolved D. CDR1 and CDR2 from the germline V gene are SEHNR and FQNEAQ (reference sequence). CDR3 length: 17 residues. V lost 7 bases, J lost 0 bases, and 16 bases lay in between. CDR3 protein: CASKRSSYGSGANVLTF. CDR3 coding DNA: TGTGCCAGCAAACGGTCTTCCTACGGCTCTGGGGCCAACGTCCTGACTTTC.

V and J are TRBV6-2 or TRBV6-3 and TRBJ2-2; the D gene is possibly TRBD1 (7 bases). CDR3 size: 16 residues. The germline V gene has CDR1 MNHEY and CDR2 SVGEGT. Deletions cut 2 bases from V and 4 bases from J, with 14 bases between. The CDR3 reads CASSYKAGGRTGELFF. The CDR3 DNA reads as TGTGCCAGCAGTTACAAGGCAGGGGGGCGCACCGGGGAGCTGTTTTTT.

This clonotype was seen only a few times. The chain combines TRBV7-9 with TRBJ1-1; 10 bases align to TRBD1. There are 18 residues in the CDR3. The V gene end was trimmed by 3 bases and the J gene end by 11 bases; junction bases not matched to a gene: 21. Germline V CDR1 and CDR2: SEHNR, FQNEAQ (reference sequence). CDR3 loop: CASSLGAIPGQGKKWAFF. DNA for the CDR3: TGTGCCAGCAGCTTGGGTGCAATACCGGGACAGGGGAAGAAGTGGGCTTTCTTT.

This clonotype was seen only a few times. V is TRBV7-6 and J is TRBJ1-1; TRBD1 is a possible D gene (5 bases). The CDR3 contains 11 residues. Germline V gene data show CDR1 as SGHVS and CDR2 as FNYEAQ. The ends were cut back, 4 bases at V and 11 bases at J, with 11 bases in the middle. CDR3 residues: CASSSGTDAFF. In DNA, the CDR3 is TGTGCCAGCAGCTCCGGGACGGACGCTTTCTTT.

V is TRBV27 and J is TRBJ1-1, with D possibly matching TRBD1 (5 bases). CDR3 length: 14 residues. The V end was cut by 6 bases, the J end by 0 bases, with 11 bases between. The germline gives CDR1 MNHEY, CDR2 SMNVEV (reference sequence). CDR3 region: CASSKSGMNTEAFF. In nucleotides, the CDR3 is TGTGCCAGCAGCAAATCAGGGATGAACACTGAAGCTTTCTTT.

The sample holds a few counts of this clonotype. The chain recombines TRBV12-5 with TRBJ2-7; either TRBD1 or TRBD2 may fit D (5 bases each). V shed 3 bases and J shed 2 bases, with 14 bases lying between them. Germline assignment: CDR1 LGHNT and CDR2 FRNRAP. This CDR3 has 15 residues. The DNA of the CDR3 is TGTGCTAGTGGTTTTAAAGGGGACCCGACCTACGAGCAGTACTTC. Translating it yields CASGFKGDPTYEQYF.

The J gene is TRBJ2-7, the V gene TRBV2; D unresolved. The germline V gene has CDR1 SNHLY and CDR2 FYNNEI. CDR3 length equals 13 residues. Deletions cut 4 bases from V and 0 bases from J, with 7 bases between. CDR3 sequence (DNA): TGTGCCAGCAGTGTCGGGTTCTCCTACGAGCAGTACGTC. Translated, it gives CASSVGFSYEQYV.

This clonotype was counted a few times. The genes are TRBV13 and TRBJ1-4, with D uncertain. This CDR3 region has 13 residues. V dropped 0 bases and J dropped 8 bases, with 7 bases sitting between them. Per germline, CDR1 PRHDT and CDR2 FYEKMQ (reference sequence). The CDR3 loop is CASSLGGREKLFF. In DNA form, the CDR3 reads TGTGCCAGCAGCTTAGGAGGGCGCGAAAAACTGTTTTTT.

This clonotype has ten or more counts. V usage is TRBV7-6 and J usage is TRBJ2-5, with no clear D. CDR3 length equals 15 residues. The V gene's germline CDR1 is SGHVS and CDR2 FNYEAQ. The germline V and J ends were trimmed by 4 bases and 5 bases, with 17 bases remaining between them. The CDR3, as DNA: TGTGCCAGCAGCTCCCTAAGGGCCCCCAGGGAGACCCAGTACTTC. It specifies CASSSLRAPRETQYF. Together with reference TRBV7-6 and TRBJ2-5, the CDR3 gives the full variable domain: GAGVSQSPRYKVTKRGQDVALRCDPISGHVSLYWYRQALGQGPEFLTYFNYEAQQDKSGLPNDRFSAERPEGSISTLTIQRTEQRDSAMYRCASSSLRAPRETQYFGPGTRLLVL.

In its sample, this clonotype was seen many times. The chain employs TRBV10-3 and TRBJ2-3; TRBD2 aligns across 9 bases. CDR1 and CDR2 (germline): ENHRY, SYGVKD. There are 17 residues in the CDR3. J lost 5 bases, V lost 0 bases, and 9 bases had no gene match. The CDR3 DNA reads TGTGCCATCAGTGAGTCGAGGGGACTAGCCATGGGAGATACGCAGTATTTT. Protein: CAISESRGLAMGDTQYF.

This clonotype has more than one count but fewer than ten. The chain carries TRBV7-6 and TRBJ2-1; weak D call: TRBD2 (5 bases). CDR3 length equals 17 residues. V lost 3 bases to trimming and J lost 0 bases, with 15 bases between them. From germline, CDR1 is SGHVS and CDR2 FNYEAQ. DNA of the CDR3: TGTGCCAGCAGCTTCGCCTCCGGACTCTTCTCCTACAATGAGCAGTTCTTC. Protein sequence: CASSFASGLFSYNEQFF.

There are a few counts of this clonotype. The chain uses TRBV27 and TRBJ2-1, with 8 bases fitting TRBD1. V shed 3 bases and J 8 bases; nucleotides not matched to a gene: 3. The germline V gene encodes CDR1 MNHEY and CDR2 SMNVEV (reference sequence). The CDR3 length is 13 residues. CDR3 DNA sequence: TGTGCCAGCAGTTTTGGACAGGGCTATGAGCAGTTCTTC. This sequence encodes CASSFGQGYEQFF.

The rearrangement uses TRBV6-7 and TRBJ1-1, with D possibly being TRBD1 (5 bases). TRBV6-7 is filed as an ORF, its function uncertain. V dropped 2 bases and J dropped 1 base, with 11 bases sitting between them. This CDR3 has 15 amino acids. CDR3 protein: CASSYPLGANTEAFF. As DNA, the CDR3 is TGTGCCAGCAGTTACCCCCTCGGGGCGAACACTGAAGCTTTCTTT.

This clonotype was seen only once. The chain recombines TRBV10-3 with TRBJ2-7; 9 nucleotides line up with TRBD1. Losses at the gene ends were 10 bases for V and 4 bases for J; bases not matched to a gene: 8. The CDR3 is made up of 13 amino acids. Per germline, CDR1 ENHRY and CDR2 SYGVKD. This chain's CDR3 is CATRGDRDYEQYV. The CDR3 nucleotides read TGTGCCACCAGAGGGGACAGGGATTACGAGCAGTACGTC.

This clonotype turned up a few times. The chain has TRBV4-1 and TRBJ2-1; tentatively, D is TRBD1 (6 bases). V lost 10 bases and J lost 0, with 19 bases in between. This CDR3 has 16 residues. Germline V gene sequence: CDR1 MGHRA, CDR2 YSYEKL. The CDR3 nucleotides are TGCGCCACCAGGGGATCAAGAGGGGGCTCCTACAATGAGCAGTTCTTC. Translating it yields CATRGSRGGSYNEQFF.